The sequence of this TCR beta chain was determined in a study of T cells of healthy individuals (dated by TCRdb to the late 2010s). Library method: 5' RACE. The instrument was an Illumina MiSeq. TCRdb handled the public reads itself, with Q25 trimming in fastp and clone calling in MiXCR, and kept productive beta chains. Under each unique CDR3 protein, matching rows form one entry showing the most common genes and DNA. The table for this sample lists about 100,000 distinct CDR3 sequences; approximately 15% of them were counted only once. The ten largest clones represent 6% to 8% of the sample. V drops 0 bases and J drops 0 bases, leaving 14 bases in between. The CDR3 holds 17 amino acids from the cysteine to the phenylalanine. The kept DNA is CDR3 alone, 51 bases in frame from the first base. CDR1 LNHNV and CDR2 YYDKDF are derived from the germline V gene (reference sequence). In regard to this clonotype: It lacks a known antigen. No qualities accompany the bases; no much larger clone lies one base away.

This receptor chain uses TRBV15 and TRBJ1-2; TRBD1 is a weak D gene call, 5 bases matching. The sequence derives from a human donor in good health. The CDR3: CATSREPRQPTNYGYTF. The bases are TGTGCCACCAGCAGAGAGCCCCGACAGCCCACTAACTATGGCTACACCTTC. Supplemented by the reference TRBV15 and TRBJ1-2 proteins around the CDR3, the complete variable domain is DAMVIQNPRYQVTQFGKPVTLSCSQTLNHNVMYWYQQKSSQAPKLLFHYYDKDFNNEADTPDNFQSRRPNTSFCFLDIRSPGLGDTAMYLCATSREPRQPTNYGYTFGSGTRLTVV.